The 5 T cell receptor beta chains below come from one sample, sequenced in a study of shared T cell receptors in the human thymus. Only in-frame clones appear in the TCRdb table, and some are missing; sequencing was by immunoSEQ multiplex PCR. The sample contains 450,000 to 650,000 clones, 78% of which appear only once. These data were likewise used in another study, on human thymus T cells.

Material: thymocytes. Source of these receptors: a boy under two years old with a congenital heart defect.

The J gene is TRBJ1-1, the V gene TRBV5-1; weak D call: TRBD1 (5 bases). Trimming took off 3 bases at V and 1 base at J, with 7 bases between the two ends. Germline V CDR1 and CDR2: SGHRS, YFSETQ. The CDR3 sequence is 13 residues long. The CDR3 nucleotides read TGCGCCAGCAGCTCCACAGGGAACACTGAAGCTTTCTTT. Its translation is CASSSTGNTEAFF.

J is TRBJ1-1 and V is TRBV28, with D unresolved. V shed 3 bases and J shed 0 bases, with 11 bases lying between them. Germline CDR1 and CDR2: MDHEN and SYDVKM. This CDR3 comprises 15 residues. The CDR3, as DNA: TGTGCCAGCAGTTTTGAGGCGATGCTGAACACTGAAGCTTTCTTT. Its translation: CASSFEAMLNTEAFF.

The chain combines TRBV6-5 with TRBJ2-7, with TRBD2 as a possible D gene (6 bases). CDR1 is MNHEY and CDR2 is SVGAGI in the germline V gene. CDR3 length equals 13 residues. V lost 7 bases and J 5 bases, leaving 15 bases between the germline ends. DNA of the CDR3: TGTGCCAGCACTCGTGGGGGGAACCACGAGCAGTACTTC. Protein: CASTRGGNHEQYF.

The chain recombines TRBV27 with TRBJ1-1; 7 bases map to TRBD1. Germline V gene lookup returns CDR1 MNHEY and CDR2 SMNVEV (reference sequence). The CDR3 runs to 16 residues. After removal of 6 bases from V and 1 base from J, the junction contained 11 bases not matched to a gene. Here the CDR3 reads CASRRQGSTGNTEAFF. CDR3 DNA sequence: TGTGCCAGCAGACGACAGGGATCAACGGGGAACACTGAAGCTTTCTTT.

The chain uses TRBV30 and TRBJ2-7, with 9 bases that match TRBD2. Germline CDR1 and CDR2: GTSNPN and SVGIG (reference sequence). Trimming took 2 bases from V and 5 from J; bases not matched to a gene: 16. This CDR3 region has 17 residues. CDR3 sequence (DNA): TGTGCCTGGAGTCGGTGCCTAGCGGGACCGGGCGAGGACGAGCAGTACTTC. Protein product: CAWSRCLAGPGEDEQYF.